A selection of T cell receptor beta chains follows, all from one sample in a study of blood T cell repertoires in COVID-19. Using immunoSEQ multiplex PCR, the repertoire was profiled, and TCRdb retains in-frame clones only, with some absent. The sample holds approximately 190,000 clones, over 80% seen once. Sample: peripheral blood. Receptors were obtained from a woman under 40 with acute or convalescent COVID-19. CDR3s include the opening cysteine and the closing phenylalanine or tryptophan. The D gene is left open where the match is weak. Only part of the rows carry a size: once, few, many, or a class if the clone is expanded.

j_call v_call clone_size d_call cdr3_nt cdr3_aa
TRBJ2-1 TRBV28 NA NA TGTGCCAGCAGTTTCCGTTCCTACAATGAGCAGTTCTTC CASSFRSYNEQFF
TRBJ2-5 TRBV7-2 many NA TGTGCCAGCAGCCCTGCCCGCGGGGCCCAAGAGACCCAGTACTTC CASSPARGAQETQYF
TRBJ1-3 TRBV14 NA TRBD1 TGTGCCAGCAGCCTGACAGGGGTCCTGGACACCATATATTTT CASSLTGVLDTIYF
TRBJ1-6 TRBV27 NA TRBD1 TGTGCCAGCAGTTTCGACAGGGGGTCGCTCTATAATTCACCCCTCCACTTT CASSFDRGSLYNSPLHF
TRBJ2-5 TRBV7-7 NA TRBD1 TGTGCCAGCAGCTTGGGACAGGGCATCGGAAGTTTGGAGACCCAGTACTTC CASSLGQGIGSLETQYF
TRBJ1-1 TRBV11-2 NA NA TGTGCCAGCAGCTTAGGGCGGGTCACTGAAGCTTTCTTT CASSLGRVTEAFF
TRBJ2-5 TRBV2 NA NA TGTGCCAGCAGTGAAGCCGGACAGTCCTTGGAGACCCAGTACTTC CASSEAGQSLETQYF
TRBJ2-1 TRBV30 NA NA TGTGCCTGGAGTGTAGCCGGAGGGTACAATGAGCAGTTCTTC CAWSVAGGYNEQFF
TRBJ2-5 TRBV7-2 NA TRBD2 TGTGCCAGCAGCTTCGGCGGGCTAGCGGGGGGAGGGGAGACCCAGTACTTC CASSFGGLAGGGETQYF
TRBJ2-5 TRBV29-1 few NA TGCAGCGTTAAGATAAGGACACAAGAGACCCAGTACTTC CSVKIRTQETQYF
TRBJ2-1 TRBV10-1 NA NA TGCGCCAGCAGTGGAGGGCTAGGGTACAATGAGCAGTTCTTC CASSGGLGYNEQFF
TRBJ2-7 TRBV5-1 NA NA TGCGCCAGCAGCTTGGTCCGGGGAGCCTACGAGCAGTACTTC CASSLVRGAYEQYF
TRBJ2-1 TRBV5-6 NA NA TGTGCCAGCAGTCGACGGACCCTCTGGGAGGATGAGCAGTTCTTC CASSRRTLWEDEQFF
TRBJ1-6 TRBV27 NA NA TGTGCCAGTACAGGGAATGAAAATTCACCCCTCCACTTT CASTGNENSPLHF
TRBJ1-2 TRBV19 once NA TGTGCCAGTAGTATTGCAGGGATCCCTAACTATGGCTACACCTTC CASSIAGIPNYGYTF
TRBJ1-3 TRBV28 NA NA TGTGCCAGCAGTCCCCCACTGACACTCTCTGGAAACACCATATATTTT CASSPPLTLSGNTIYF
TRBJ1-1 TRBV5-4 few NA TGTGCCAGCAGCGGGGGGGGGTTCCGAGGTACTGAAGCTTTCTTT CASSGGGFRGTEAFF
TRBJ1-2 TRBV28 NA NA TGTGCCAGCAGTCTAGTACCGAATGTCTATGGCTACACCTTC CASSLVPNVYGYTF
TRBJ2-7 TRBV27 NA NA TGTGCCAGCAGTTTAGCTGACGGAGGAACCTACGAGCAGTACTTC CASSLADGGTYEQYF
TRBJ2-7 TRBV6-6 NA TRBD1 TGTGCCAGCAGTATCCTACAGGGGGCCTACGAGCAGTACTTC CASSILQGAYEQYF
TRBJ1-1 TRBV2 NA NA TGTGCCAGCGGGGGGGAGATCGACAGCCTGAACACTGAAGCTTTCTTT CASGGEIDSLNTEAFF
TRBJ2-1 TRBV19 NA NA TGTGCCAGTAGTATGACAAATGAGCAGTTCTTC CASSMTNEQFF
TRBJ2-7 TRBV4-1 NA NA TGCGCCAGCAGCCAAGTTTTCGTACGGGGGTCTGCCTACGAGCAGTACTTC CASSQVFVRGSAYEQYF
TRBJ2-5 TRBV4-2 NA NA TGTGCCAGCAGCCCAGGTATCCAAGAGACCCAGTACTTC CASSPGIQETQYF
TRBJ1-2 TRBV7-2 NA NA TGTGCCAGCAGCCTGGCCCCTGGACAGAACTATGGCTACACCTTC CASSLAPGQNYGYTF
TRBJ2-2 TRBV10-3 NA NA TGTGCCATCAGTGCACAATTCGCGAACACCGGGGAGCTGTTTTTT CAISAQFANTGELFF
TRBJ1-1 TRBV18 few TRBD1 TGTGCCAGCTCACCGAGCCGCGGGACAGGGTGGACTGAAGCTTTCTTT CASSPSRGTGWTEAFF
TRBJ2-5 TRBV28 NA NA TGTGCCAGCAGGGATGGGGCAGGCCTACAAGAGACCCAGTACTTC CASRDGAGLQETQYF
TRBJ1-1 TRBV2 NA NA TGTGCCAGCAGGCTCGGTTGGGCGGGGGCCCCTGAAGCTTTCTTT CASRLGWAGAPEAFF
TRBJ2-5 TRBV20-1 NA NA TGCAGTGCTAGTATACCGGGGCAAGAGACCCAGTACTTC CSASIPGQETQYF
TRBJ2-5 TRBV15 NA NA TGTGCCACCAGCAGTCGGGTCCAAGAGACCCAGTACTTC CATSSRVQETQYF
TRBJ2-7 TRBV28 NA TRBD2 TGTGCCAGCAGTTCGGGGACCGGGCGGGGGGCCTACGAGCAGTACTTC CASSSGTGRGAYEQYF
TRBJ2-1 TRBV7-9 NA TRBD2 TGTGCCAGCAGCTTAGCGAGTGGCCTAGCGGGAGCGTACAATGAGCAGTTCTTC CASSLASGLAGAYNEQFF
TRBJ2-5 TRBV24-1 NA TRBD1 TGTGCCACCAGTGACAGACAGGGATGGGGAGAGACCCAGTACTTC CATSDRQGWGETQYF